These T cell receptor beta chains were read from a single sample in a study of blood T cell repertoires in COVID-19. Measured with immunoSEQ multiplex PCR; TCRdb has only the in-frame clones, and not every one. The table has some 190,000 clones, roughly nine tenths seen once; the top ten hold under 3%. The sequenced material came from PBMCs or T cells enriched from blood (not recorded which). The receptors were sampled from a woman between 40 and 55 years old with acute COVID-19. Each CDR3 is given with its conserved first and last residue. D genes are given only for firm matches. Part of the rows lack a size; the others show once, few, many or a class for expanded clones.

TRBJ2-7,TRBD1,once,TRBV5-4,TGTGCCATCTCTTTAGGAGGGACAGGCTACGAGCAGTACTTC,CAISLGGTGYEQYF
TRBJ1-5,-,-,TRBV7-6,TGTGCCAGCAGCGGAACCGAGGGTTTCAATCAGCCCCAGCATTTT,CASSGTEGFNQPQHF
TRBJ2-5,-,-,TRBV27,TGTGCCAGCAGTTTATTCGGGGAGGCACAAGAGACCCAGTACTTC,CASSLFGEAQETQYF
TRBJ2-3,-,-,TRBV2,TGTGCCAGCAATAGGGGCGGTGGAAGCACAGATACGCAGTATTTT,CASNRGGGSTDTQYF
TRBJ2-7,-,-,TRBV5-4,TGTGCCAGCAGGCCCGGGTCTATGAGTTACGAAGAGCAGTACTTC,CASRPGSMSYEEQYF
TRBJ1-2,-,-,TRBV4-1,TGCGCCAGCAGCCAAGTCTCCGGGAATAAAGGATATGGCTACACCTTC,CASSQVSGNKGYGYTF
TRBJ2-7,-,-,TRBV6-5,TGTGCCAGCACTTACATAGCGGATAGCTCCTACGAGCAGTACTTC,CASTYIADSSYEQYF
TRBJ2-1,TRBD2,-,TRBV3-1/TRBV3-2,TGTGCCAGCAGCCAAGGGAAGCGGGAGGGGACTAGGTGGGATGAGCAGTTCTTC,CASSQGKREGTRWDEQFF
TRBJ2-5,-,-,TRBV11-1,TGTGCCAGCAGCTTACGGTGGGCCCAAGAGACCCAGTACTTC,CASSLRWAQETQYF
TRBJ2-6,TRBD1,-,TRBV29-1,TGCAGCGTTGAAGCCTTGGGGACAGGGGGTAATTCTGGGGCCAACGTCCTGACTTTC,CSVEALGTGGNSGANVLTF
TRBJ2-7,-,-,TRBV5-1,TGCGCCAGCAGCTTAGACAGTAGCTCCTACGAGCAGTACTTC,CASSLDSSSYEQYF
TRBJ2-7,-,few,TRBV2,TGTGCCAGCAGTGATAGGCAGGGGTTGTACGAGCAGTACTTC,CASSDRQGLYEQYF
TRBJ2-3,TRBD2,-,TRBV9,TGTGCCAGCAGTGGAGGCGGGGGGGCCCCCGGGGCAGATACGCAGTATTTT,CASSGGGGAPGADTQYF
TRBJ1-1,-,-,TRBV5-1,TGCGCCAGCAACTCCCCCGGGAAGAACACTGAAGCTTTCTTT,CASNSPGKNTEAFF
TRBJ2-1,TRBD2,few,TRBV5-1,TGCGCCAGCAGCAAGGGACTAGACTACAATGAGCAGTTCTTC,CASSKGLDYNEQFF